The T cell receptor beta chain under discussion was sequenced for a study of blood T cell repertoires in COVID-19. Looking at the study overall: Spain, Italy and the United States supplied samples that represented acute and convalescent COVID-19. Sample material is recorded as cDNA or gDNA derived from T cells, B-cell-depleted T cells, or PBMCs.

In the original workflow: For nucleated cells, counts were estimated from reference gene primer amplification. Clones were sequenced by immunoSEQ multiplex PCR, and TCRdb holds only the in-frame ones, with some missing. That table furnishes V, J and clone size, whereas the DNA furnished D and trimming. Seen here are about 200,000 clones, more than 80% observed once, and the top ten hold nearly 0.55%. This CDR3 has 14 amino acids. The V and J ends lost 4 bases and 4 bases, in that order; junction bases with no gene match: 3. CDR1 and CDR2 from the germline V gene are SGHRS and YFSETQ. Worth noting for this clone: Distinct nucleotide sequences in the sample also encode this CDR3.

Sequenced input: peripheral blood. This chain connects TRBV5-1 to TRBJ1-2; 11 bases fit TRBD1. The clonotype was recovered from a man in his forties or fifties with acute or convalescent COVID-19. The CDR3 nucleotides are TGCGCCAGCAGCCTGGACAGGGGGCCCTATGGCTACACCTTC. It codes for CASSLDRGPYGYTF.